These T cell receptor beta chains were read from a single sample in a study of regulatory T cells in long-lasting Graves disease. TCRdb independently ran MiXCR on the multiplex PCR reads; one entry per CDR3 protein. The sample contains hundreds of thousands of distinct CDR3 sequences, 16% of which appear only once. These sequences were also reported in another study, on T cells in Graves' hyperthyroidism and ophthalmopathy.

The sequencing used peripheral blood mononuclear cells (PBMCs), collected at new diagnosis, from a patient treated with antithyroid drugs. All receptors come from a middle-aged man with Graves disease. The CDR3 runs from the conserved cysteine through the conserved F or W. D genes are given only for firm matches. Size is omitted from some rows. Given values are once, few, many or a class for expanded clones.

j_gene	abundance	v_gene	len	d_gene	CDR3nt	CDR3aa
TRBJ2-7	many	TRBV6-2/TRBV6-3	12	NA	TGTGCCAGCAGGGGAGATTCCTACGAGCAGTACTTC	CASRGDSYEQYF
TRBJ1-4	many	TRBV28	15	NA	TGTGCCAGCAGTTTAACGGAGGGAGCTGTTGAAAAACTGTTTTTT	CASSLTEGAVEKLFF
TRBJ2-7	many	TRBV5-1	15	TRBD1	TGCGCCAGCAGCGAGGACAGGGGTCCCTCCTACGAGCAGTACTTC	CASSEDRGPSYEQYF
TRBJ2-5	few	TRBV12-3/TRBV12-4	16	NA	TGTGCCAGCAGTGAGTCGGCGGGGAGGTACCAAGAGACCCAGTACTTC	CASSESAGRYQETQYF
TRBJ2-3	many	TRBV30	16	NA	TGTGCCTGGAGTGTTGGGACATTATTTAGCACAGATACGCAGTATTTT	CAWSVGTLFSTDTQYF
TRBJ1-2	NA	TRBV7-2	16	NA	TGTGCCAGCAGCGCTTCGGGTCCCGGAACTAACTATGGCTACACCTTC	CASSASGPGTNYGYTF
TRBJ1-1	NA	TRBV5-1	14	NA	TGCGCCAGCAGCTTATCAGGGGACAACACTGAAGCTTTCTTT	CASSLSGDNTEAFF
TRBJ1-1	NA	TRBV19	14	TRBD1	TGTGCCAGTAGTTCGGGACAGGGGCTAGTTGAAGCTTTCTTT	CASSSGQGLVEAFF
TRBJ2-3	NA	TRBV6-1	13	TRBD1	TGTGCCAGCAGTGGAGGACAGGGTGATACGCAGTATTTT	CASSGGQGDTQYF
TRBJ2-1	many	TRBV28	12	NA	TGTGCCAGCAGGAGCATGGTGGGGGCGGAGTTCTTC	CASRSMVGAEFF
TRBJ2-6	many	TRBV2	15	NA	TGTGCCAGCGTTGACGGAGACTCTGGGGCCAACGTCCTGACTTTC	CASVDGDSGANVLTF
TRBJ2-1	many	TRBV20-1	17	NA	TGCAGTGCAGCAGTAGGGGGCGGGGGACATCAGGTCAATGAGCAGTTCTTC	CSAAVGGGGHQVNEQFF
TRBJ2-1	NA	TRBV2	14	TRBD1	TGTGCCACCAAAAGGACAGGGCCCTACAATGAGCAGTTCTTC	CATKRTGPYNEQFF
TRBJ2-1	NA	TRBV10-3	15	TRBD2	TGTGCCATCAGTGGCCCCAGCGGGGGATACAATGAGCAGTTCTTC	CAISGPSGGYNEQFF
TRBJ2-1	many	TRBV30	13	TRBD1	TGTGCCGGACAGGGGCCGTCCTACAATGAGCAGTTCTTC	CAGQGPSYNEQFF
TRBJ2-1	many	TRBV5-8	14	NA	TGTGCCAGCAGCTTGATCGGTCCATCCGGCCCTCCGTTCTTC	CASSLIGPSGPPFF
TRBJ1-1	NA	TRBV5-1	15	TRBD1	TGCGCCAGCAGCCGGGGGGGACAGGGGGCCTTTGAAGCTTTCTTT	CASSRGGQGAFEAFF
TRBJ2-1	many	TRBV27	17	TRBD2	TGTGCCAGCAGTTTCCGCCGACTAGCGGGGGCCAACAATGAGCAGTTCTTC	CASSFRRLAGANNEQFF
TRBJ2-7	many	TRBV9	15	TRBD1	TGTGCCAGCAGCGTAGGGGGGACAGGGACCTACGAGCAGTACTTC	CASSVGGTGTYEQYF
TRBJ2-2	NA	TRBV4-1	18	TRBD2	TGCGCCAGCGGCCAAACACCCTCTAGCGGGGGGAACACCGGGGAGCTGTTTTTT	CASGQTPSSGGNTGELFF
TRBJ2-7	many	TRBV20-1	12	NA	TGCAGCGCGGAGGGCAGCTCCTACGAGCAGTACTTC	CSAEGSSYEQYF
TRBJ2-2	NA	TRBV7-9	16	NA	TGTGCCAGCAGCCACCTGGACAAAGGAAACACCGGGGAGCTGTTTTTT	CASSHLDKGNTGELFF
TRBJ1-4	many	TRBV13	14	NA	TGTGCCAGCAGCCGAGGCCAGGGGCGAGAAAAACTGTTTTTT	CASSRGQGREKLFF
TRBJ2-7	many	TRBV12-3/TRBV12-4	14	TRBD1	TGTGCCAGCAGTTTGGACAGGTTCTCCTACGAGCAGTACTTC	CASSLDRFSYEQYF
TRBJ2-7	many	TRBV15	15	TRBD1	TGTGCCACCAGCACCCTGACAGGGCTCTCCTACGAGCAGTACTTC	CATSTLTGLSYEQYF
TRBJ2-1	NA	TRBV9	11	NA	TGTGCCAGCAGCGCTAAGGACTGGCTTCACTTC	CASSAKDWLHF
TRBJ2-3	few	TRBV28	18	NA	TGTGCCAGCAGTTTATGGGGGGTCGACCCGAAAAGCACAGATACGCGGTATTTT	CASSLWGVDPKSTDTRYF
TRBJ1-1	NA	TRBV4-1	17	TRBD1	TGCGCCAGCAGCCAAGGATTCCGGGACAGGGGGTCCACTGAAGCTTTCTTT	CASSQGFRDRGSTEAFF
TRBJ2-7	many	TRBV28	17	NA	TGTGCCAGCAGCCATTCTAACAGGCTCCGCCGCCCCTACGAGCAGTACTTC	CASSHSNRLRRPYEQYF
TRBJ1-1	once	TRBV7-9	13	NA	TGTGCCAGCACTCAGGGAGGGCGCACTGAAGCTTTCTTT	CASTQGGRTEAFF
TRBJ1-1	many	TRBV3-1	13	NA	TGTGCCAGCAGCTACCAGGGGAGCACTGAAGCTTTCTTT	CASSYQGSTEAFF
TRBJ2-7	many	TRBV27	15	TRBD1	TGTGCCAGCAGTTTATCACTACAGGGGCACTACGAGCAGTACTTC	CASSLSLQGHYEQYF
TRBJ1-6	many	TRBV9	16	TRBD1	TGTGCCAGCAGCGTAGCTGGGACAGGGATGAGTTCACCCCTCCACTTT	CASSVAGTGMSSPLHF
TRBJ1-6	many	TRBV6-1	14	NA	TGTGCCAGCAGTGAGAGACAGGAGAGGTCACCCCTCCACTTT	CASSERQERSPLHF
TRBJ1-2	many	TRBV6-1	15	NA	TGTGCCAGCAGTGGGGACCTACAGAGGGACTATGGCTACACCTTC	CASSGDLQRDYGYTF
TRBJ2-5	many	TRBV7-2	12	NA	TGTGCCAGCAGCTTAAGCAGAGAGACCCAGTACTTC	CASSLSRETQYF
TRBJ2-7	many	TRBV9	15	NA	TGTGCCAGCAGCGTAGCGGCAGGCGTCTCCTACGAGCAGTACTTC	CASSVAAGVSYEQYF